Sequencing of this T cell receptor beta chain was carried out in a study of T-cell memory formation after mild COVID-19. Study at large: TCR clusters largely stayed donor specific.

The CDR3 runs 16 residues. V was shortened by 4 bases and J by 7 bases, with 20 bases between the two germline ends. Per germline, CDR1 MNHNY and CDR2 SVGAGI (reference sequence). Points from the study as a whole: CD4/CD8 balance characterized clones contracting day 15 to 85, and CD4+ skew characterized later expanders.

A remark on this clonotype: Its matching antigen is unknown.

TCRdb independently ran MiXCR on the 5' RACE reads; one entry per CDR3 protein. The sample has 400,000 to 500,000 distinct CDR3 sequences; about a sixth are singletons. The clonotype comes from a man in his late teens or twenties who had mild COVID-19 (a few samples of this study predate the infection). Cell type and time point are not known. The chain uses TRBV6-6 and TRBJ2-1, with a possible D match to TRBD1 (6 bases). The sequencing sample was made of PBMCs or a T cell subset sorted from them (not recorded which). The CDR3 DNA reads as TGTGCCAGCAGTTTCCCCGCCCAACAGGGAACAAATGAGCAGTTCTTC. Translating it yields CASSFPAQQGTNEQFF.